The rows below give T cell receptor beta chains drawn from one sample of a study of identical twins. In TCRdb, the 5' RACE reads were re-called with MiXCR into one record per CDR3 protein. The sample includes under 400,000 distinct CDR3 sequences, approximately 8.8% seen only once; the top ten take under 10%. The sample consisted of naive T cells sorted from blood. The receptors were sampled from a woman aged 45-65 years in good health. Each CDR3 is given with its conserved first and last residue. The order of the fields is J gene, V gene, clone size, D gene, CDR3 protein, CDR3 DNA. D genes are given only for firm matches. Expanded clones are given a class, and other clones once, few, many or no size at all.

TRBJ2-2,TRBV29-1,-,-,CSVVPGSGELFF,TGCAGCGTTGTACCCGGCTCCGGGGAGCTGTTTTTT
TRBJ2-2,TRBV29-1,many,-,CSVEGRDRTGELFF,TGCAGCGTTGAAGGCAGGGACCGCACCGGGGAGCTGTTTTTT
TRBJ2-1,TRBV6-5,-,TRBD2,CATREGLARNNEQFF,TGTGCCACCCGGGAGGGACTAGCGCGAAACAATGAGCAGTTCTTC
TRBJ2-1,TRBV10-2,many,-,CASTQGGNEQFF,TGCGCCAGCACCCAAGGTGGCAATGAGCAGTTCTTC
TRBJ2-2,TRBV20-1,many,-,CSAQDLGDTGELFF,TGCAGTGCCCAAGACTTGGGAGACACCGGGGAGCTGTTTTTT
TRBJ2-4,TRBV3-1,few,-,CASSPPLLGAKNIQYF,TGTGCCAGCAGCCCCCCCCTACTGGGCGCCAAAAACATTCAGTACTTC
TRBJ2-1,TRBV10-3,few,-,CAILGDPYNEQFF,TGTGCCATCTTAGGGGATCCCTACAATGAGCAGTTCTTC
TRBJ2-7,TRBV29-1,-,-,CSALVGNEQYF,TGCAGCGCCCTCGTAGGGAACGAGCAGTACTTC
TRBJ1-1,TRBV28,few,-,CASRLTRNTEAFF,TGTGCCAGCAGGCTGACTCGGAACACTGAAGCTTTCTTT
TRBJ2-3,TRBV27,many,-,CASSQSSGWDTQYF,TGTGCCAGCAGTCAAAGCTCCGGTTGGGATACGCAGTATTTT
TRBJ1-1,TRBV6-2/TRBV6-3,few,TRBD1,CASSDRGRTEAFF,TGTGCCAGCAGTGACAGGGGGCGGACTGAAGCTTTCTTT
TRBJ2-3,TRBV20-1,few,TRBD2,CSAGPLAGGADTQYF,TGCAGTGCTGGGCCACTAGCGGGAGGGGCAGATACGCAGTATTTT
TRBJ2-5,TRBV12-3/TRBV12-4,many,TRBD1,CASSWAGTGGVVGETQYF,TGTGCCAGCAGTTGGGCCGGGACAGGGGGCGTCGTAGGGGAGACCCAGTACTTC
TRBJ2-7,TRBV9,-,TRBD2,CASSVALGGTYEQYF,TGTGCCAGCAGCGTAGCTTTGGGAGGGACCTACGAGCAGTACTTC
TRBJ2-7,TRBV27,few,TRBD1,CASSLSTGKWEQYF,TGTGCCAGCAGTTTATCGACAGGGAAGTGGGAGCAGTACTTC
TRBJ2-3,TRBV12-3/TRBV12-4,few,TRBD1,CASSGQGRGDTQYF,TGTGCCAGCAGTGGACAGGGGCGTGGAGATACGCAGTATTTT
TRBJ2-1,TRBV20-1,many,TRBD2,CSARGGSLDEQFF,TGCAGTGCTAGAGGCGGGAGTTTGGATGAGCAGTTCTTC
TRBJ2-1,TRBV20-1,few,-,CSASKTNNEQFF,TGCAGTGCTAGTAAGACCAACAATGAGCAGTTCTTC
TRBJ2-2,TRBV9,-,TRBD1,CASSRGQASFAGELFF,TGTGCCAGCAGTCGGGGACAGGCCAGTTTTGCCGGGGAGCTGTTTTTT
TRBJ1-1,TRBV6-5,few,-,CASSYSIGDTEAFF,TGTGCCAGCAGTTACTCGATTGGGGACACTGAAGCTTTCTTT
TRBJ1-1,TRBV12-3/TRBV12-4,many,-,CASSFSGRVNTEAFF,TGTGCCAGCAGTTTCTCCGGCAGGGTGAACACTGAAGCTTTCTTT
TRBJ2-4,TRBV7-2,-,-,CASSERDFGNLPKNIQYF,TGTGCCAGCAGCGAAAGGGATTTTGGGAATCTTCCCAAAAACATTCAGTACTTC
TRBJ1-4,TRBV4-1,-,-,CASSQLGFNEKLFF,TGCGCCAGCAGCCAATTAGGGTTTAATGAAAAACTGTTTTTT
TRBJ2-1,TRBV6-5,many,TRBD2,CASRTRTSAENNEQFF,TGTGCCAGCAGGACGAGGACTAGCGCCGAAAACAATGAGCAGTTCTTC
TRBJ2-5,TRBV10-1,few,-,CASSETTRAGETQYF,TGCGCCAGCAGTGAAACGACTAGGGCTGGTGAGACCCAGTACTTC
TRBJ1-5,TRBV11-2,few,TRBD1,CASSRGTAYSNQPQHF,TGTGCCAGCAGCCGAGGGACAGCTTATAGCAATCAGCCCCAGCATTTT
TRBJ2-1,TRBV19,-,-,CASSITGVPNEQFF,TGTGCCAGTAGTATCACGGGAGTACCCAATGAGCAGTTCTTC
TRBJ1-2,TRBV5-1,few,TRBD1,CASSLGQGTYGYTF,TGCGCCAGCAGCCTTGGACAGGGAACCTATGGCTACACCTTC
TRBJ2-1,TRBV29-1,many,-,CSVSRYEQFF,TGCAGCGTTAGTAGGTATGAGCAGTTCTTC
TRBJ1-1,TRBV6-5,few,TRBD1,CASRVDRVGTEAFF,TGTGCCAGCAGAGTAGACAGGGTAGGAACTGAAGCTTTCTTT
TRBJ2-1,TRBV11-2,-,TRBD2,CASSSRILAETYNEQFF,TGTGCCAGCAGCTCCCGAATACTAGCGGAAACCTACAATGAGCAGTTCTTC
TRBJ2-1,TRBV3-1,few,TRBD2,CASSPPQTSGYNEQFF,TGTGCCAGCAGCCCCCCTCAGACTAGCGGGTACAATGAGCAGTTCTTC
TRBJ2-1,TRBV27,many,-,CASQGYLHSYNEQFF,TGTGCCAGCCAGGGTTACCTCCACTCCTACAATGAGCAGTTCTTC
TRBJ2-1,TRBV6-5,few,TRBD2,CASSYTKSGTSYNEQFF,TGTGCCAGCAGTTACACGAAGAGCGGGACTTCCTACAATGAGCAGTTCTTC
TRBJ1-5,TRBV30,few,-,CAWSKQNNQPQHF,TGTGCCTGGAGCAAACAGAACAATCAGCCCCAGCATTTT
TRBJ2-2,TRBV12-3/TRBV12-4,many,-,CASSRRSSGTGELFF,TGTGCCAGCAGCCGTCGGTCTAGTGGTACCGGGGAGCTGTTTTTT
TRBJ2-3,TRBV20-1,-,-,CSARGTGDLGWTQYF,TGCAGTGCTAGAGGAACCGGGGATTTGGGGTGGACGCAGTATTTT
TRBJ2-1,TRBV6-1,-,-,CASRLVEQFF,TGTGCCAGCCGATTAGTAGAGCAGTTCTTC
TRBJ1-6,TRBV6-4,many,TRBD1,CASSDRTGSNSPLHF,TGTGCCAGCAGTGACCGGACAGGGAGTAATTCACCCCTCCACTTT
TRBJ2-1,TRBV5-5,many,-,CASAPSALNYNEQFF,TGTGCCAGCGCCCCTAGCGCACTAAACTACAATGAGCAGTTCTTC
TRBJ1-1,TRBV3-1,few,-,CASKGSGTSLTEAFF,TGTGCCAGCAAAGGTTCCGGGACAAGTCTCACTGAAGCTTTCTTT
TRBJ2-6,TRBV5-1,-,TRBD1,CASSLPRTGGSTSGANVLTF,TGCGCCAGCAGCCTACCGAGGACAGGGGGCAGTACATCTGGGGCCAACGTCCTGACTTTC
TRBJ1-5,TRBV11-2,-,TRBD1,CASSAGQGVGQPQHF,TGTGCCAGCAGCGCCGGACAGGGGGTCGGACAGCCCCAGCATTTT
TRBJ1-4,TRBV6-5,-,-,CASRGIATNEKLFF,TGTGCCAGCAGGGGGATTGCAACTAATGAAAAACTGTTTTTT
TRBJ2-6,TRBV3-1,-,TRBD2,CASSHRAGGPGANVLTF,TGTGCCAGCAGCCACAGGGCGGGAGGACCCGGGGCCAACGTCCTGACTTTC
TRBJ1-1,TRBV23-1,once,TRBD1,CASSRGQGNPEAFF,TGCGCCAGCAGTCGAGGACAGGGGAACCCTGAAGCTTTCTTT
TRBJ2-7,TRBV7-9,many,-,CASSKMSGYEQYF,TGTGCCAGCAGCAAGATGAGCGGTTACGAGCAGTACTTC
TRBJ2-1,TRBV4-1,few,TRBD2,CASRPGPRRLAGGIYNEQFF,TGCGCCAGCAGACCGGGACCAAGGCGGCTAGCGGGAGGGATCTACAATGAGCAGTTCTTC
TRBJ2-3,TRBV15,many,-,CATSRGLDTQYF,TGTGCCACCAGCAGAGGGCTAGATACGCAGTATTTT
TRBJ2-3,TRBV5-4,-,TRBD2,CASSSGLAESTQYF,TGTGCCAGCAGCTCGGGACTAGCGGAGAGTACGCAGTATTTT
TRBJ2-6,TRBV10-3,few,TRBD1,CAISPGTGKGANVLTF,TGTGCCATCAGCCCTGGGACAGGCAAGGGGGCCAACGTCCTGACTTTC
TRBJ2-1,TRBV5-1,-,TRBD2,CASKILAGGYNEQFF,TGCGCCAGTAAGATTCTAGCGGGGGGTTACAATGAGCAGTTCTTC
TRBJ2-3,TRBV20-1,few,TRBD2,CSARDSLAATYTQYF,TGCAGTGCTAGAGATAGCCTAGCGGCCACATATACGCAGTATTTT
TRBJ2-1,TRBV29-1,few,-,CSVEAPQEQFF,TGCAGCGTTGAAGCCCCGCAGGAGCAGTTCTTC